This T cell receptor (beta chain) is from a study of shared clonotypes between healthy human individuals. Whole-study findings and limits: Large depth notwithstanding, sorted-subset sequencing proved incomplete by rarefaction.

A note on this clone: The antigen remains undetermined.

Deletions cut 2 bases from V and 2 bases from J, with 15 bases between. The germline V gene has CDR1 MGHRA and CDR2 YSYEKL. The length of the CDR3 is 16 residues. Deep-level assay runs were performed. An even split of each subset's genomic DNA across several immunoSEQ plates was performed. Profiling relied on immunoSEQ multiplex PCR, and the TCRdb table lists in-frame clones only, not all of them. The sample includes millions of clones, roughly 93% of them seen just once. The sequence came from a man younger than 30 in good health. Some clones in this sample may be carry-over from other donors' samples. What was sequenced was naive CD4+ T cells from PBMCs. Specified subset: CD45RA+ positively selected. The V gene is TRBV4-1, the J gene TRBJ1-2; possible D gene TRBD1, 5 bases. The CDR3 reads CASSQLWGQGNYGYTF. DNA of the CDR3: TGCGCCAGCAGCCAACTTTGGGGCCAGGGAAACTATGGCTACACCTTC.